One sample yielded the 21 T cell receptor beta chains listed below, sequenced in a study of blood T cell repertoires in COVID-19. TCRdb's copy holds only in-frame clones and misses some; the assay was immunoSEQ multiplex PCR. The sample contains roughly 220,000 clones, almost 90% of which appear only once. The material sequenced was PBMCs or T cells enriched from blood (not recorded which). The source of these receptors is a man in his thirties or forties who had been exposed to COVID-19.

This clone was picked up many times. This chain joins TRBV5-1 and TRBJ2-3; 9 bases are shared with TRBD2. J was trimmed by 2 bases and V by 3 bases; bases with no gene match: 7. The length of the CDR3 is 16 residues. CDR1 is SGHRS, CDR2 YFSETQ, per germline. The CDR3 loop is CASSSGTSSNTDTQYF. The CDR3 nucleotides are TGCGCCAGCAGCTCGGGGACTAGCAGTAACACAGATACGCAGTATTTT.

J is TRBJ2-7 and V is TRBV10-3; 7 bases are shared with TRBD1. J gave up 2 bases and V 2 bases, and 6 bases lay outside the gene matches. The length of the CDR3 is 15 residues. CDR1 ENHRY and CDR2 SYGVKD come from the germline V gene. In nucleotides, the CDR3 is TGTGCCATCAGTGAGCCCCGACAGGGCACCTACGAGCAGTACTTC. Translation: CAISEPRQGTYEQYF.

This chain joins TRBV7-9 and TRBJ2-2, with D perhaps matching TRBD2 (5 bases). This CDR3 is built from 14 residues. Germline V lookup: CDR1 SEHNR, CDR2 FQNEAQ (reference sequence). V gave up 7 bases and J gave up 5 bases, with 14 bases separating them. CDR3 residues: CASTPDPGTGELFF. The CDR3 DNA sequence: TGTGCCAGCACTCCCGATCCGGGAACCGGGGAGCTGTTTTTT.

This clone came up a few times. The chain uses TRBV15 and TRBJ2-3; the D is unclear. Trimming removed 0 bases at V and 5 bases at J, with 6 bases between. The CDR3 consists of 13 residues. Germline assignment: CDR1 LNHNV and CDR2 YYDKDF (reference sequence). The chain's CDR3 is CATSRDSGDTQYF. The CDR3 bases are TGTGCCACCAGCAGAGATTCGGGAGATACGCAGTATTTT.

The chain uses TRBV7-3 and TRBJ1-2; 7 nucleotides align to TRBD1. CDR1 and CDR2 from the germline V gene are SGHTA and FQGTGA. Trimming took 4 bases from V and 8 from J; bases not matched to a gene: 10. The CDR3 length is 14 residues. CDR3 amino acids: CASSSGQTTEGYTF. In nucleotides, the CDR3 is TGTGCCAGCAGCTCGGGACAGACCACGGAGGGCTACACCTTC.

The rearrangement uses TRBV29-1 and TRBJ1-4; 10 nucleotides agree with TRBD1. There are 13 residues in the CDR3. The germline V gene has CDR1 SQVTM and CDR2 ANQGSEA. The junction had 5 bases not matched to a gene; V was cut back by 6 bases and J by 7 bases. The CDR3 sequence: CSVETGGVEKLFF. CDR3 nucleotides: TGCAGCGTCGAGACAGGGGGCGTTGAAAAACTGTTTTTT.

DNA of the CDR3: TGTGCCAGCAGTTTTGACACTAACACTGAAGCTTTCTTT. As protein: CASSFDTNTEAFF. V gene TRBV27 combines with J gene TRBJ1-1; D call uncertain. Germline assignment: CDR1 MNHEY and CDR2 SMNVEV (reference sequence). CDR3 length equals 13 residues. Trimming removed 3 bases at V and 2 bases at J, with 7 bases between.

This clone came up once. The chain links TRBV5-4 to TRBJ1-4; 7 bases fit TRBD1. J lost 6 bases, V lost 2 bases, and 4 bases had no gene match. CDR3 size: 14 residues. CDR1 and CDR2 from the germline V gene are SGHNT and YYREEE (reference sequence). The CDR3 region has the DNA TGTGCCAGCAGCTTTGACAGGGCGGATGAAAAACTGTTTTTT. This codes for CASSFDRADEKLFF.

The chain recombines TRBV4-1 with TRBJ2-1; TRBD2 aligns across 11 bases. Germline assignment: CDR1 MGHRA and CDR2 YSYEKL. The CDR3 consists of 17 residues. Germline trimming cut 0 bases from V and 7 bases from J; bases unmatched to any gene: 8. CDR3: CASSQDPTGTSGNEQFF. The CDR3 nucleotides read TGCGCCAGCAGCCAAGATCCCACCGGGACTAGCGGAAATGAGCAGTTCTTC.

This sequence joins TRBV5-1 and TRBJ1-1, with D unclear. The V gene's germline CDR1 is SGHRS and CDR2 YFSETQ. V was cut by 6 bases and J by 7 bases, with 10 bases left in between. The CDR3 length is 11 residues. The chain's CDR3 is CASITDNEAFF. CDR3 nucleotides: TGCGCCAGCATCACAGATAATGAAGCTTTCTTT.

The gene calls are TRBV9 and TRBJ2-7, with D unclear. The germline V gene encodes CDR1 SGDLS and CDR2 YYNGEE. This CDR3 contains 14 residues. V lost 0 bases to trimming and J lost 0 bases, with 7 bases between them. CDR3 nucleotide sequence: TGTGCCAGCAGCGTAGGCGGAAGCTCCTACGAGCAGTACTTC. This sequence encodes CASSVGGSSYEQYF.

The rearrangement uses TRBV6-5 and TRBJ2-1, with no clear D. Trimming took off 6 bases at V and 10 bases at J, with 13 bases between the two ends. The CDR3 consists of 12 residues. The germline gives CDR1 MNHEY, CDR2 SVGAGI. The CDR3 reads CASSQTTGEQFF. CDR3 DNA: TGTGCCAGCAGCCAGACGACCGGGGAGCAGTTCTTC.

J is TRBJ1-5 and V is TRBV9, with TRBD1 identical over 7 bases. The CDR3 totals 15 residues. Unmatched junction bases numbered 7, after V lost 4 bases and J lost 3 bases. Looked up from germline, CDR1 is SGDLS and CDR2 is YYNGEE. CDR3 residues: CASSPRGDDNQPQHF. CDR3 nucleotide sequence: TGTGCCAGCAGCCCCAGGGGGGACGACAATCAGCCCCAGCATTTT.

The V gene is TRBV6-1, the J gene TRBJ1-5; TRBD1 matches at 8 bases. The CDR3 runs to 16 residues. The junction had 7 bases not matched to a gene; V was cut back by 4 bases and J by 2 bases. The germline CDR1 and CDR2 sequences are MNHNS and SASEGT. This chain's CDR3 is CASSASPGQGNQPQHF. For the CDR3, the DNA is TGTGCCAGCAGTGCGTCCCCGGGACAGGGCAATCAGCCCCAGCATTTT.

This chain uses TRBV28 with TRBJ1-2; the D gene is possibly TRBD1 (6 bases). CDR3 length: 15 residues. V gave up 7 bases and J gave up 3 bases, with 18 bases separating them. From germline, CDR1 is MDHEN and CDR2 SYDVKM. CDR3 sequence: CASNTQEGVYYGYTF. CDR3 sequence (DNA): TGTGCCAGCAATACCCAAGAGGGGGTATACTATGGCTACACCTTC.

In this sample, this clone turned up a few times. The V and J genes are TRBV11-2 and TRBJ2-7, with D possibly TRBD1 on 5 matching bases. The CDR3 has 14 amino acids. In germline, CDR1 is SGHAT, CDR2 FQNNGV. V lost 5 bases to trimming and J lost 2 bases, with 13 bases between them. CDR3 protein: CASSLGQGAYEQYF. CDR3 DNA sequence: TGTGCCAGCAGCCTCGGTCAGGGCGCCTACGAGCAGTACTTC.

The chain is built from TRBV19 and TRBJ1-6; tentative D call: TRBD1 (5 bases). The CDR3 loop spans 12 amino acids. Germline lookup yields CDR1 LNHDA and CDR2 SQIVND (reference sequence). The V and J ends lost 5 bases and 7 bases respectively, with 6 bases between them. The CDR3 nucleotides are TGTGCCAGTAGTGCAGGGAATTCACCCCTCCACTTT. Amino acid sequence: CASSAGNSPLHF.

V and J are TRBV19 and TRBJ1-5; 9 bases fit TRBD1. This CDR3 region has 13 residues. Germline lookup yields CDR1 LNHDA and CDR2 SQIVND (reference sequence). V dropped 9 bases and J dropped 6; count of bases not matched to a gene: 6. The CDR3, as DNA: TGTGCCAGAATTCGACAGGGGGGTCAGCCCCAGCATTTT. It specifies CARIRQGGQPQHF.

The genes are TRBV5-1 and TRBJ2-1; 7 positions match TRBD1. This CDR3 comprises 18 residues. The germline V gene encodes CDR1 SGHRS and CDR2 YFSETQ. V shed 4 bases, J shed 5 bases, and the junction held 18 bases outside the gene matches. The DNA of the CDR3 is TGCGCCAGCAGCACTAACAATCCCCTCGGGACAGCAAACAATGAGCAGTTCTTC. As protein: CASSTNNPLGTANNEQFF.

This chain links TRBV6-5 with TRBJ2-3; TRBD2 might be the D (6 bases). V lost 6 bases to trimming and J lost 6 bases, with 19 bases between them. This CDR3 is built from 15 residues. The germline gives CDR1 MNHEY, CDR2 SVGAGI. CDR3 nucleotide sequence: TGTGCCAGCAGACTCCCAGGAGGGGACGGGGATACGCAGTATTTT. This encodes CASRLPGGDGDTQYF.

This chain links TRBV5-1 with TRBJ1-3; D unresolved. The CDR3 length is 16 residues. V gave up 6 bases and J gave up 0 bases, with 16 bases separating them. The germline gives CDR1 SGHRS, CDR2 YFSETQ. CDR3 sequence (DNA): TGCGCCAGCACGATGGGAGACGGGAGCTCTGGAAACACCATATATTTT. Its translation: CASTMGDGSSGNTIYF.